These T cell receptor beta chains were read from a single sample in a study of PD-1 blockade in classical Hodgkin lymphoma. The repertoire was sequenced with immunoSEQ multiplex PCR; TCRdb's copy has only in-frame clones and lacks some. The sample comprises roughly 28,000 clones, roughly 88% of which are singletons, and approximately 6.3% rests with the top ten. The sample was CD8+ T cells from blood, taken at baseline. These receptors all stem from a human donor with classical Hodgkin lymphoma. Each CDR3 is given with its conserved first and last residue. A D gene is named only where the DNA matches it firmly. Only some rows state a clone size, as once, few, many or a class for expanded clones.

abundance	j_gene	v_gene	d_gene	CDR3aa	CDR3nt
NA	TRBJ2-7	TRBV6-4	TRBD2	CASSDEAGEQYF	TGTGCCAGCAGTGACGAAGCGGGAGAGCAGTACTTC
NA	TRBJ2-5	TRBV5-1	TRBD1	CASYPRQDGTEKETQYF	TGCGCCAGCTACCCCCGCCAAGATGGGACAGAGAAAGAGACCCAGTACTTC
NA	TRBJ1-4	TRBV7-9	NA	CASSLILGAGEKLFF	TGTGCCAGCAGCTTAATCCTAGGGGCAGGGGAAAAACTGTTTTTT
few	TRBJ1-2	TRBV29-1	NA	CSVVEGGSGGYTF	TGCAGCGTTGTCGAGGGAGGCTCGGGTGGCTACACCTTC
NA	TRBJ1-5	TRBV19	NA	CASSIDRVSNQPQHF	TGTGCCAGTAGTATAGACAGGGTAAGCAATCAGCCCCAGCATTTT
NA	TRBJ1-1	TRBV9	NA	CASSVVFRWVAHTEAFF	TGTGCCAGCAGCGTAGTATTTCGTTGGGTGGCCCACACTGAAGCTTTCTTT
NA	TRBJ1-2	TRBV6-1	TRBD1	CASSEGGGYTF	TGTGCCAGCAGCGAAGGGGGCGGCTACACCTTC
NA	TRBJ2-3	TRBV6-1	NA	CASSEFRGDTQYF	TGTGCCAGCAGTGAGTTTAGAGGGGATACGCAGTATTTT
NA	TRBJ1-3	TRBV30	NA	CAWSPSTGYGNTIYF	TGTGCCTGGAGCCCCAGCACAGGGTACGGAAACACCATATATTTT
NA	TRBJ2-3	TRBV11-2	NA	CASNGYTDTQYF	TGTGCCAGCAACGGATACACAGATACGCAGTATTTT
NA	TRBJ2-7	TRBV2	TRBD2	CASSVGRGASYEQYF	TGTGCCAGCAGTGTGGGGCGGGGGGCCTCCTACGAGCAGTACTTC
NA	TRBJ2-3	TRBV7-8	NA	CASSLSLGGDTQYF	TGTGCCAGCAGCTTATCGTTGGGTGGGGATACGCAGTATTTT
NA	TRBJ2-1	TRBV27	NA	CASSSRRVSIGQFF	TGTGCCAGCAGCTCCAGGAGGGTGTCTATCGGGCAGTTCTTC
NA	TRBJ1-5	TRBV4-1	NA	CASTFRHYSNQPQHF	TGCGCCAGCACCTTTAGACACTATAGCAATCAGCCCCAGCATTTT
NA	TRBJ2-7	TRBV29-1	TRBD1	CSVEGQGASYEQYF	TGCAGCGTTGAGGGACAGGGTGCTTCTTACGAGCAGTACTTC
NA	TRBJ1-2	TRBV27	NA	CASSFKSTGSAYGYTF	TGTGCCAGCAGTTTCAAGTCCACAGGAAGCGCTTATGGCTACACCTTC
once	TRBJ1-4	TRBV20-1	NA	CSAGEKLFF	TGCAGTGCTGGTGAAAAACTGTTTTTT
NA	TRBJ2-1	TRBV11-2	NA	CASSLGGRPYNEQFF	TGTGCCAGCAGCTTAGGGGGGAGGCCCTACAATGAGCAGTTCTTC
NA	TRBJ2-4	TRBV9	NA	CASSVAGSGKDSIQYF	TGTGCCAGCAGCGTAGCGGGGTCAGGCAAAGACAGCATTCAGTACTTC
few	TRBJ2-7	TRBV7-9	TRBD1	CASSLVGTGGREQYF	TGTGCCAGCAGCTTGGTAGGGACAGGGGGTCGCGAGCAGTACTTC
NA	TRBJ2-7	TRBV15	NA	CATSGEGLRGGLYF	TGTGCCACCAGCGGAGAGGGCCTTAGAGGGGGGTTGTACTTC
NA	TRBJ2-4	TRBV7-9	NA	CASSLGGRIAKNIQYF	TGTGCCAGCAGCTTAGGTGGCAGAATAGCCAAAAACATTCAGTACTTC
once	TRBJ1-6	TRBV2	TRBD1	CAINAWTGEDSPLHF	TGTGCCATCAACGCCTGGACAGGGGAAGATTCACCCCTCCACTTT
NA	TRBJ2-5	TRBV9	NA	CASSVGPGERETQYF	TGTGCCAGCAGCGTAGGTCCCGGCGAGAGGGAGACCCAGTACTTC
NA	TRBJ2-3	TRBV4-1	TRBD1	CASSQRQGATDTQYF	TGCGCCAGCAGCCAGAGACAGGGGGCTACAGATACGCAGTATTTT
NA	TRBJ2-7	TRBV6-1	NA	CASEQASYEQYF	TGTGCCAGCGAACAGGCGTCCTACGAGCAGTACTTC